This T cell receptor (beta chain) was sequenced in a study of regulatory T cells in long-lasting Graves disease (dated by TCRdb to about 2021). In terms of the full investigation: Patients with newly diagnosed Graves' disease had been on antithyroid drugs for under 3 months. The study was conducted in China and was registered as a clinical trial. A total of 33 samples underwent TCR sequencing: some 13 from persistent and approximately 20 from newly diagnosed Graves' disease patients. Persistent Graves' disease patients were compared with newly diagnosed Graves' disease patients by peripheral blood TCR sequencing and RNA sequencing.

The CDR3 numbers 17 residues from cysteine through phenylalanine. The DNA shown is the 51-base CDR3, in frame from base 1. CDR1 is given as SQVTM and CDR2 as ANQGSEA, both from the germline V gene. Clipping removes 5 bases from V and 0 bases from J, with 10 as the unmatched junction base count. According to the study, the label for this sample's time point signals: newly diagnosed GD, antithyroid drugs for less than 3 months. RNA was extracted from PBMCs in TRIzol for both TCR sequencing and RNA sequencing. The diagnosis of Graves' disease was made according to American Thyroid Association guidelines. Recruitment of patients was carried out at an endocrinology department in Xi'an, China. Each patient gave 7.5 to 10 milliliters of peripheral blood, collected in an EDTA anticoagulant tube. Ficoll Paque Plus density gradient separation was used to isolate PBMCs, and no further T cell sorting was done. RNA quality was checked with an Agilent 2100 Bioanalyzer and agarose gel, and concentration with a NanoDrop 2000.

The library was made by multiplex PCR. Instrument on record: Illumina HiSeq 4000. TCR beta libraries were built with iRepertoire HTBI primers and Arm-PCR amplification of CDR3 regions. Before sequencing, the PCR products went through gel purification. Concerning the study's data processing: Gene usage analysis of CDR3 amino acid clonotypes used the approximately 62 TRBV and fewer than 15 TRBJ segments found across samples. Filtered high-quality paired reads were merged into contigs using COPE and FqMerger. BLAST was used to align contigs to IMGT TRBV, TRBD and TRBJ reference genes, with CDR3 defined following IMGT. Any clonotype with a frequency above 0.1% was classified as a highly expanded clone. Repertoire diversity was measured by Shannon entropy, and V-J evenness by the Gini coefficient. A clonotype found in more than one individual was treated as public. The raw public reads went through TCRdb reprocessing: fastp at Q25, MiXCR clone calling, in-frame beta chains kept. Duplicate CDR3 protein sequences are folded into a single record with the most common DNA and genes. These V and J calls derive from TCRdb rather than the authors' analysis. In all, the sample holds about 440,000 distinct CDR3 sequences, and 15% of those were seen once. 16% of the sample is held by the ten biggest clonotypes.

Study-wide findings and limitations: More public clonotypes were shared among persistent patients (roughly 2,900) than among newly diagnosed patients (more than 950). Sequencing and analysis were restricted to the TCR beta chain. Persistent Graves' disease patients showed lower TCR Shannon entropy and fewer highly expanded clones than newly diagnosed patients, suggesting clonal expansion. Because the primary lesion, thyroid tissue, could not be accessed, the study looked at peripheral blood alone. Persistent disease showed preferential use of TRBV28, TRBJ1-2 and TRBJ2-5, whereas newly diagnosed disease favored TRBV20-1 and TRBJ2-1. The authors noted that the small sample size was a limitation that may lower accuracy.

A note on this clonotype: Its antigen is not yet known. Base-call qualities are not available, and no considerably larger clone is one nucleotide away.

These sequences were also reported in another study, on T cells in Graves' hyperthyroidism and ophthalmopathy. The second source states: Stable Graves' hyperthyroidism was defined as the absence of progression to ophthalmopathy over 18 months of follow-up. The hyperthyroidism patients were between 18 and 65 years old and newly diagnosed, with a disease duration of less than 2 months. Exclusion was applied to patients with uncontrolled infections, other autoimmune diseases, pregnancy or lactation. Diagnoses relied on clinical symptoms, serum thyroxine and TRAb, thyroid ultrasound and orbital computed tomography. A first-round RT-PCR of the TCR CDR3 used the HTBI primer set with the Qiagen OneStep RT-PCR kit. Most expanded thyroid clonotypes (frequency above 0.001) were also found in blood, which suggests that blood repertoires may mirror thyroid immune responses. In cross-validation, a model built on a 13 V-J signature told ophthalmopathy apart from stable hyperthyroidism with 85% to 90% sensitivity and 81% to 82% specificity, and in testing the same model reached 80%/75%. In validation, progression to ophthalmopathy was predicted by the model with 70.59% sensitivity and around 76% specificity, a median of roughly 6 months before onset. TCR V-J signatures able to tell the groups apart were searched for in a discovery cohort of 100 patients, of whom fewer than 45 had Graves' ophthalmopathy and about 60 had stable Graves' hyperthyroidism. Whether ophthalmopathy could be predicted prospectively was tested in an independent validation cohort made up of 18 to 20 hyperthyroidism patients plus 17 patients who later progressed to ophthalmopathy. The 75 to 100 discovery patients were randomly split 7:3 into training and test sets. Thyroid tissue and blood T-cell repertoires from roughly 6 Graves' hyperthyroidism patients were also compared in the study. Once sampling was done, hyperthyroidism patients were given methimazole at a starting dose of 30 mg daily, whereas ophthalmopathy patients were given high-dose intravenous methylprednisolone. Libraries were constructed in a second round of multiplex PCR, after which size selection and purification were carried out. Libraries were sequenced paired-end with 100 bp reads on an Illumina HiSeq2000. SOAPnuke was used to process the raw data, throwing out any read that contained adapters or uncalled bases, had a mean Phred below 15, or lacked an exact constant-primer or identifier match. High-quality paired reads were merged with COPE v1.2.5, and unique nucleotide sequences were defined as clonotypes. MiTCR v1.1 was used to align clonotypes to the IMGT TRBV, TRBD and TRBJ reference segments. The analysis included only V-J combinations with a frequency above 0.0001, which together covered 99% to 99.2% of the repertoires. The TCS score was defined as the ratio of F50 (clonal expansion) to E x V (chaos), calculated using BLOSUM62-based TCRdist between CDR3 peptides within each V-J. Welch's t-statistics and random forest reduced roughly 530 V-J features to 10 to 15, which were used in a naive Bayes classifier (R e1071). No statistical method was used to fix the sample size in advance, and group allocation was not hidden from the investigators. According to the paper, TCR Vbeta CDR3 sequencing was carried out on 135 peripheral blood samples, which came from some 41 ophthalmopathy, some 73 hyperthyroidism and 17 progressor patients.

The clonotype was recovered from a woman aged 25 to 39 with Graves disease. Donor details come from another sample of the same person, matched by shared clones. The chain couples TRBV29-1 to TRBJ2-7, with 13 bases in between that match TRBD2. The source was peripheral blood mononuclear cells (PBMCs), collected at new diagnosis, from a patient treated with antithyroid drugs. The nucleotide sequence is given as TGCAGCGTTACGGGACTAGCGGGGAGGTCCAGCTCCTACGAGCAGTACTTC. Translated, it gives CSVTGLAGRSSSYEQYF.